The 9 T cell receptor beta chains presented below share a single source sample, sequenced in a study of shared clonotypes between healthy human individuals. TCRdb's table, derived via immunoSEQ multiplex PCR, lists solely in-frame clones and lacks some. The repertoire consists of about 1.1 million clones, with approximately 77% occurring once and the leading ten covering approximately 0.9%. Specimen: memory CD4+ T cells from PBMCs. Subset defined: CD45RA-negative fraction. The receptors here all came from a man between 18 and 35 years old in good health. Some clones in this sample may be carry-over from other donors' samples.

Comments on this clone: At one boundary the junction diverges from the germline segment, which might be a read error. The chain has TRBV18 and TRBJ2-3; TRBD2 might be the D (5 bases). This CDR3 is 10 amino acids long. From germline, CDR1 is KGHSH and CDR2 LQKENI. CDR3 sequence reads: CASSSGDTVF. CDR3 nucleotide sequence: TGTGCCAGCTCATCCGGGGATACCGTATTT.

This chain's CDR3 is CASSVDGTGYQPQHF. CDR3 in DNA: TGTGCCAGCAGCGTAGATGGGACAGGCTATCAGCCCCAGCATTTT. This sequence joins TRBV9 and TRBJ1-5; 8 nucleotides match TRBD1. V lost 0 bases to trimming and J lost 5 bases; unmatched junction nucleotides: 4. The CDR3 is 15 amino acids. The germline CDR1 and CDR2 sequences are SGDLS and YYNGEE.

For the CDR3, the DNA is TGTGCCAGCAGCTTTTCGCAGGCACGCAATGAGCAGTTCTTC. Protein product: CASSFSQARNEQFF. The chain links TRBV7-3 to TRBJ2-1; D is undetermined. V gave up 3 bases and J gave up 6 bases, with 12 bases separating them. The germline V gene has CDR1 SGHTA and CDR2 FQGTGA. This CDR3 comprises 14 residues.

The rearrangement joins TRBV6-5 to TRBJ2-7, with D possibly matching TRBD1 (5 bases). This CDR3 has 13 amino acids. Trimming pared 6 bases from V and 3 bases from J, leaving 12 bases between. The germline gives CDR1 MNHEY, CDR2 SVGAGI. The CDR3 coding sequence is TGTGCCAGCAGCCCCGGACACTACTACGAGCAGTACTTC. This sequence encodes CASSPGHYYEQYF.

This clone showed up many times. The rearrangement joins TRBV29-1 to TRBJ1-4; D is ambiguous. Germline lookup yields CDR1 SQVTM and CDR2 ANQGSEA. Trimming cost V 3 bases and J 4 bases, with 15 bases left between them. The CDR3 has 15 residues. CDR3 sequence (DNA): TGCAGCGTTGATCGGGGTGGTGCGGGTAATGAAAAACTGTTTTTT. Residues: CSVDRGGAGNEKLFF.

The rearrangement uses TRBV9 and TRBJ1-3, with no clear D. The V gene's germline CDR1 is SGDLS and CDR2 YYNGEE. The V and J ends lost 0 bases and 8 bases respectively, with 12 bases between them. This CDR3 is built from 14 residues. CDR3 residues: CASSVARGRDTIYF. In DNA, the CDR3 is TGTGCCAGCAGCGTAGCTCGGGGAAGGGACACCATATATTTT.

This clone has only a few counts. The CDR3 bases are TGTGCCAGCAGTAAGACTAGTCTCCCCTACACTGAAGCTTTCTTT. Translating gives CASSKTSLPYTEAFF. This chain links TRBV6-1 with TRBJ1-1; no firm D call. The germline CDR1 and CDR2 sequences are MNHNS and SASEGT. This CDR3 has 15 amino acids. The ends were cut back, 5 bases at V and 3 bases at J, with 16 bases in the middle.

This chain connects TRBV4-1 to TRBJ1-4; possible D gene TRBD1, 6 bases. Between the trimmed V and J ends, which lost 4 bases and 6 bases, there was a span of 15 bases. Germline V gives CDR1 MGHRA, CDR2 YSYEKL. This CDR3 spans 15 amino acids. This CDR3 reads CASSPGTSRDEKLFF. In nucleotides, the CDR3 is TGCGCCAGCAGCCCTGGGACAAGCAGGGATGAAAAACTGTTTTTT.

As to this clone: Within the sample, other DNA sequences also encode this same CDR3. The chain carries TRBV5-1 and TRBJ2-1, with a tentative D call TRBD2 (6 bases). Trimming removed 1 base from V and 2 bases from J, with 10 bases in between. The CDR3 has 15 residues. The germline gives CDR1 SGHRS, CDR2 YFSETQ. CDR3 sequence reads: CASSLQGGAYNEQFF. DNA for the CDR3: TGCGCCAGCAGCTTGCAGGGAGGCGCCTACAATGAGCAGTTCTTC.